This TCR beta chain was retrieved from a study of identical twins. The germline V gene has CDR1 SGHTA and CDR2 FQGNSA. This CDR3 is 15 amino acids long. Trimming cost V 1 base and J 5 bases, with 12 bases left between them. As concerns this clonotype: Its antigen is currently unknown.

Overall study results and limits: Models predicted too little out-of-frame TCR alpha sharing in monozygotic twins.

In TCRdb, the 5' RACE reads were re-called with MiXCR into one record per CDR3 protein. The data contain hundreds of thousands of distinct CDR3 sequences, around 24% of them singletons. Separately, the same data were catalogued under a study of T cells expressing NK-cell markers.

The sequence came from a woman aged 18-30 years in good health. The chain combines TRBV7-2 with TRBJ2-1; no reliable D call. Sequencing input: CD4+ T cells sorted from blood. The CDR3 reads CASSLVWQSNNEQFF. CDR3 sequence (DNA): TGTGCCAGCAGCTTAGTATGGCAATCTAACAATGAGCAGTTCTTC.